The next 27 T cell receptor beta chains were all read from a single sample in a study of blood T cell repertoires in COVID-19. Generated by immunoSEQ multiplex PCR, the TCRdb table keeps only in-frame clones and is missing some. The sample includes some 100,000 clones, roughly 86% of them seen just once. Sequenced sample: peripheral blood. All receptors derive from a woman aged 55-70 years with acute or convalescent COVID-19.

CDR3 nucleotide sequence: TGTGCCAGCAGCGTAGGCGCCGGCGGGACCCAGTACTTC. Its protein product is CASSVGAGGTQYF. The chain carries TRBV9 and TRBJ2-5; D gene uncertain. The CDR3 extends over 13 amino acids. Between the trimmed V and J ends, which lost 0 bases and 7 bases, there was a span of 10 bases. CDR1 is SGDLS, CDR2 YYNGEE, per germline.

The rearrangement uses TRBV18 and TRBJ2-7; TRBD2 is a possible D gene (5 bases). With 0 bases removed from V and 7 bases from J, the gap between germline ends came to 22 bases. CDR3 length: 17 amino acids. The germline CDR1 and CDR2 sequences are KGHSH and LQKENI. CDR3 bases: TGTGCCAGCTCACCACCGACCGGTGGACTCGTGGTTAGGGAGCAGTACTTC. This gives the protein CASSPPTGGLVVREQYF.

The CDR3 sequence: CASSLVIGGNYGYTF. The CDR3, as DNA: TGTGCCAGCAGCTTAGTTATAGGGGGCAACTATGGCTACACCTTC. V is TRBV7-2 and J is TRBJ1-2; 7 nucleotides agree with TRBD1. The ends lost 1 base at V and 2 bases at J; junction bases unmatched: 4. Germline CDR1 reads SGHTA; CDR2 reads FQGNSA. The CDR3 has 15 residues.

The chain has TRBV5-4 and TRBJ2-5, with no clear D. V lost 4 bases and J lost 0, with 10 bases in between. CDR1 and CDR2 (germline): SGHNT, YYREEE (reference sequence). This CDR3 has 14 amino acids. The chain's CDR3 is CASSRGRDQETQYF. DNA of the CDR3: TGTGCCAGCAGCCGCGGCCGCGACCAAGAGACCCAGTACTTC. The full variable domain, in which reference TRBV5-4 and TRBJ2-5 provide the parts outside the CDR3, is ETGVTQSPTHLIKTRGQQVTLRCSSQSGHNTVSWYQQALGQGPQFIFQYYREEENGRGNFPPRFSGLQFPNYSSELNVNALELDDSALYLCASSRGRDQETQYFGPGTRLLVL.

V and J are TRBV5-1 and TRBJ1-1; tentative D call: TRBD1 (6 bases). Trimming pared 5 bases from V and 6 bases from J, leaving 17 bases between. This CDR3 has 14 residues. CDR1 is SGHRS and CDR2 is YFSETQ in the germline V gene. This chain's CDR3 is CASRGGALEAEAFF. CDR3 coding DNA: TGCGCCAGCAGAGGGGGGGCGCTGGAAGCTGAAGCTTTCTTT.

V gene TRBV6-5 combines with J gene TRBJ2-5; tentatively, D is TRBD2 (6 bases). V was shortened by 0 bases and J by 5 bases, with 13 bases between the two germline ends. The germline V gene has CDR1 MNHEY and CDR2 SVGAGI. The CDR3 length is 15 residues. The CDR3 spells CASSYSTGRRETQYF. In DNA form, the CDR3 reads TGTGCCAGCAGTTACTCGACCGGGAGAAGGGAGACCCAGTACTTC.

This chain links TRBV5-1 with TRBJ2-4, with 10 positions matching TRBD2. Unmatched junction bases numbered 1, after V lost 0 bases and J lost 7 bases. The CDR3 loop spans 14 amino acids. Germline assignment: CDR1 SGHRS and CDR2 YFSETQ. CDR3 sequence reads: CASSLASGSNIQYF. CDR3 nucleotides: TGCGCCAGCAGCTTGGCTAGCGGGAGCAACATTCAGTACTTC. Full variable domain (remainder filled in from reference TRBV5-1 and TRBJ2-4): KAGVTQTPRYLIKTRGQQVTLSCSPISGHRSVSWYQQTPGQGLQFLFEYFSETQRNKGNFPGRFSGRQFSNSRSEMNVSTLELGDSALYLCASSLASGSNIQYFGAGTRLSVL.

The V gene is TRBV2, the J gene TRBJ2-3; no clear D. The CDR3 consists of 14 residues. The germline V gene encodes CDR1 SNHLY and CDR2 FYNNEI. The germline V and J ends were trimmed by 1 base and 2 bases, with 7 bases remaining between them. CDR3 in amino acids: CASSEGLVTDTQYF. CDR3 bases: TGTGCCAGCAGTGAAGGGCTAGTCACAGATACGCAGTATTTT.

CDR3 sequence (DNA): TGTGCCAGCAGCCGCGGGAGAGGTTCGGGGAATGAGCAGTTCTTC. Protein: CASSRGRGSGNEQFF. V is TRBV5-8 and J is TRBJ2-1, with TRBD2 identical over 7 bases. The CDR3 has 15 residues. CDR1 is SGHTS and CDR2 is YDEGEE in the germline V gene. V lost 4 bases and J lost 7; bases outside the gene matches: 11.

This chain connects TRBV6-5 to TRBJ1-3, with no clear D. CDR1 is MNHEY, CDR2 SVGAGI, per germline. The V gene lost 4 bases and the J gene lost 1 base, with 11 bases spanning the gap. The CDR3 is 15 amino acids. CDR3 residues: CASSSPLLSGNTIYF. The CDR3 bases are TGTGCCAGCAGTTCTCCTCTTCTATCTGGAAACACCATATATTTT.

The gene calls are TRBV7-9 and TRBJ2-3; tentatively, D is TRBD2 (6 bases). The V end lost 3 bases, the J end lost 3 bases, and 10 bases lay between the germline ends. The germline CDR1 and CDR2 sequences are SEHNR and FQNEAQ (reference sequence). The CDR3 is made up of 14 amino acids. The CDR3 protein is CASSFGLSTDTQYF. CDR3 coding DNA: TGTGCCAGCAGCTTCGGACTATCAACAGATACGCAGTATTTT.

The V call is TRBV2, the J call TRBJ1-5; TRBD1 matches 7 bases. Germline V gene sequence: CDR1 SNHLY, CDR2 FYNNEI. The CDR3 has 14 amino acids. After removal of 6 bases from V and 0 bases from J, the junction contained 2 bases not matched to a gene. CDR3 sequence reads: CASSTGVSNQPQHF. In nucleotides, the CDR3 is TGTGCCAGCAGCACAGGGGTTAGCAATCAGCCCCAGCATTTT.

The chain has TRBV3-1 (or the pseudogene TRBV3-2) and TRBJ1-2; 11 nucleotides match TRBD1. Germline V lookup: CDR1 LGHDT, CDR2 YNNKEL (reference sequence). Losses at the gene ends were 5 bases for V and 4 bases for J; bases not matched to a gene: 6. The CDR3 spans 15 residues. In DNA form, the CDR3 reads TGTGCCAGCAGCTCAGCGGACAGGGGGCCCTATGGCTACACCTTC. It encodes CASSSADRGPYGYTF.

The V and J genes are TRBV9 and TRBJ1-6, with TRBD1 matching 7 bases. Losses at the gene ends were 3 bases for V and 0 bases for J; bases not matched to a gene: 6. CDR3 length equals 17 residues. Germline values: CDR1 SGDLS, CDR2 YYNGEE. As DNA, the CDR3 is TGTGCCAGCAGCGCATCATCAGGGGGCTCCTATAATTCACCCCTCCACTTT. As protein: CASSASSGGSYNSPLHF.

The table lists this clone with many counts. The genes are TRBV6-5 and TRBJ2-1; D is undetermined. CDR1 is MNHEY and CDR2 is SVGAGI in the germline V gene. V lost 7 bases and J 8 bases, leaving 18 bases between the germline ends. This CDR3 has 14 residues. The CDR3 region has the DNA TGTGCCAGCAAGAAGCTGGCGGAGTCCCATGAGCAGTTCTTC. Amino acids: CASKKLAESHEQFF.

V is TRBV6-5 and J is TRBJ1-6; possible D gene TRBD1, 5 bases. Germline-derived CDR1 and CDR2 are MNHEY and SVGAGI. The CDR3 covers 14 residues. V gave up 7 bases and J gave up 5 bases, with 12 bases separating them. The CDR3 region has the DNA TGTGCCAGCACCCAGGGCCTTGATAATTCACCCCTCCACTTT. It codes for CASTQGLDNSPLHF.

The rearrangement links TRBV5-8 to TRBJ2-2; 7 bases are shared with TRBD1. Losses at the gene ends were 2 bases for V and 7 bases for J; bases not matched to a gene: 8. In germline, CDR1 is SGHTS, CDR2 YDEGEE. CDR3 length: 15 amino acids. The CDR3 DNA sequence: TGTGCCAGCAGCTTAAGGACAGGAGTGGTCGGGGAGCTGTTTTTT. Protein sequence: CASSLRTGVVGELFF. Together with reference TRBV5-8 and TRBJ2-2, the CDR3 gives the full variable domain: EAGVTQSPTHLIKTRGQQATLRCSPISGHTSVYWYQQALGLGLQFLLWYDEGEERNRGNFPPRFSGRQFPNYSSELNVNALELEDSALYLCASSLRTGVVGELFFGEGSRLTVL.

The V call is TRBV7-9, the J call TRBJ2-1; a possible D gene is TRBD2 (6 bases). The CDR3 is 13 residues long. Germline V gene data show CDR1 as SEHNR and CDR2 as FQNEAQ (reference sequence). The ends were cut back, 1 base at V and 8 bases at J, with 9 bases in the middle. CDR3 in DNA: TGTGCCAGCAGCTTAGAGCCTAGCGATGAGCAGTTCTTC. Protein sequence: CASSLEPSDEQFF.

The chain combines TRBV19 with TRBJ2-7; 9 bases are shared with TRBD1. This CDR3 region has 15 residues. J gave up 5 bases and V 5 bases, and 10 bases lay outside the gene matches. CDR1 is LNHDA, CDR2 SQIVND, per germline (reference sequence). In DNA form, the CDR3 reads TGTGCCAGTAGTCCCACCGGGACAGGGACACACGAGCAGTACTTC. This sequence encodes CASSPTGTGTHEQYF.

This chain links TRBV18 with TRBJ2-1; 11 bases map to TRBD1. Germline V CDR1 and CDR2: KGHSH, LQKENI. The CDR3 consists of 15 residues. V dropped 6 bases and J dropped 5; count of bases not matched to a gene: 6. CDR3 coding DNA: TGTGCCAGCTCGCTCCGGGACAGGGGGGACAATGAGCAGTTCTTC. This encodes CASSLRDRGDNEQFF.

CDR3 nucleotides: TGTGCCAGCAGCTTGGGGGGACTAGCAGCAGATACGCAGTATTTT. It translates to CASSLGGLAADTQYF. This chain connects TRBV3-1 (or the pseudogene TRBV3-2) to TRBJ2-3; 9 bases are shared with TRBD2. CDR1 is LGHDT and CDR2 is YNNKEL in the germline V gene (reference sequence). The V segment lost 5 bases and the J segment 4 bases; nucleotides outside the gene matches: 7. The CDR3 sequence is 15 residues long.

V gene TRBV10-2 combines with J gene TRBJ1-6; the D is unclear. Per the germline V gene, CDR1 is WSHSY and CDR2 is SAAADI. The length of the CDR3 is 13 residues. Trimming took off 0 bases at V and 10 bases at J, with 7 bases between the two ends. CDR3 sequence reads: CASSESPSSPLHF. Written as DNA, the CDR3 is TGCGCCAGCAGTGAGTCCCCGTCCTCACCCCTCCACTTT.

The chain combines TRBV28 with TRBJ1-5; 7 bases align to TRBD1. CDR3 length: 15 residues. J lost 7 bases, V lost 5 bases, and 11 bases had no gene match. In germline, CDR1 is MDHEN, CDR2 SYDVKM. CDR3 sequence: CASSPPPGGGQPQHF. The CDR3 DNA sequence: TGTGCCAGCAGTCCCCCCCCAGGGGGTGGACAGCCCCAGCATTTT.

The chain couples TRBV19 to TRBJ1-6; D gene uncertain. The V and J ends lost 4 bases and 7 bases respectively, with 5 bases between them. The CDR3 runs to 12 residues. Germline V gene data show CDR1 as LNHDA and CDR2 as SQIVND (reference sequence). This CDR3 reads CASSTTNSPLHF. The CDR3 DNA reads TGTGCCAGTAGTACGACAAATTCACCCCTCCACTTT.

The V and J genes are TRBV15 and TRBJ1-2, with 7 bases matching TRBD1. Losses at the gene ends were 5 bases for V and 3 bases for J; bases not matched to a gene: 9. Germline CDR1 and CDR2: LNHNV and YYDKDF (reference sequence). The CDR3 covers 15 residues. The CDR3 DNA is TGTGCCACCAGCCCACGGGGACAGCTGTACTATGGCTACACCTTC. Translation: CATSPRGQLYYGYTF.

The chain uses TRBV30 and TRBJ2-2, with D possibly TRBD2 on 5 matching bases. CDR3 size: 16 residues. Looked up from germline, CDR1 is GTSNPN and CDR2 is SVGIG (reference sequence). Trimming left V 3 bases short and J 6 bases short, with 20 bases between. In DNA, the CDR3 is TGTGCCTGGAGAGTCGCGGGTTTGGGCTTCGCCGGGGAGCTGTTTTTT. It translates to CAWRVAGLGFAGELFF.

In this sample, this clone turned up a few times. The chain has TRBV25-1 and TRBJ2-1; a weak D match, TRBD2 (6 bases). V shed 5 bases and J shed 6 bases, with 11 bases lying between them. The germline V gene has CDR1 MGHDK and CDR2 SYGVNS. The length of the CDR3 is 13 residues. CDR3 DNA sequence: TGTGCCAGCAGTCGGGACTCCCTCAATGAGCAGTTCTTC. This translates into CASSRDSLNEQFF.